Following are 30 T cell receptor beta chains from one sample sequenced in a study of blood T cell repertoires in COVID-19. The data were produced by immunoSEQ multiplex PCR, yet TCRdb's version contains in-frame clones alone and is incomplete. The sample shows roughly 250,000 clones, around nine tenths of them seen only once. Specimen: PBMCs or T cells enriched from blood (not recorded which). These receptors came from a man between 40 and 49 years old who had recovered from COVID-19.

The chain joins TRBV27 to TRBJ1-6, with 8 bases that match TRBD1. The CDR3 sequence is 15 residues long. CDR1 is MNHEY and CDR2 is SMNVEV in the germline V gene (reference sequence). V lost 4 bases, J lost 7 bases, and 6 bases stayed unmatched. CDR3: CASSSTGGRNSPLHF. CDR3 in DNA: TGTGCCAGCAGTTCCACAGGGGGAAGGAATTCACCCCTCCACTTT.

This chain joins TRBV5-4 and TRBJ2-5, with D perhaps TRBD2 (6 bases). With 0 bases removed from V and 2 bases from J, the gap between germline ends came to 11 bases. CDR3 length: 15 residues. Germline loops: CDR1 SGHNT, CDR2 YYREEE (reference sequence). In DNA form, the CDR3 reads TGTGCCAGCAGCTTGGCATTAGCGGTACAAGAGACCCAGTACTTC. Amino acids: CASSLALAVQETQYF. Drawing the rest from reference TRBV5-4 and TRBJ2-5, the complete variable domain is ETGVTQSPTHLIKTRGQQVTLRCSSQSGHNTVSWYQQALGQGPQFIFQYYREEENGRGNFPPRFSGLQFPNYSSELNVNALELDDSALYLCASSLALAVQETQYFGPGTRLLVL.

This sequence joins TRBV11-3 and TRBJ2-7, with 10 bases fitting TRBD1. Looked up from germline, CDR1 is SGHNT and CDR2 is YENEEA. The junction had 6 bases not matched to a gene; V was cut back by 5 bases and J by 2 bases. The CDR3 sequence is 15 residues long. The chain's CDR3 is CASSDPGQGTYEQYF. DNA for the CDR3: TGTGCCAGCAGCGATCCGGGACAGGGGACCTACGAGCAGTACTTC.

This chain links TRBV10-3 with TRBJ2-3; a weak D match, TRBD2 (6 bases). The germline V gene has CDR1 ENHRY and CDR2 SYGVKD. The CDR3 is 14 amino acids. V was pared by 6 bases and J by 0 bases, with 10 bases between. The CDR3 is CAIRNSGSTDTQYF. As DNA, the CDR3 is TGTGCCATCAGGAATAGCGGTAGCACAGATACGCAGTATTTT.

The CDR3 DNA sequence: TGTGCCAGCAGCTTAGTTACGGAGAGCTCTGGAAACACCATATATTTT. Amino acid sequence: CASSLVTESSGNTIYF. This chain uses TRBV7-6 with TRBJ1-3; no clear D. Germline V lookup: CDR1 SGHVS, CDR2 FNYEAQ. V gave up 1 base and J gave up 0 bases, with 10 bases separating them. This CDR3 spans 16 amino acids.

This chain uses TRBV4-3 with TRBJ1-2; 12 nucleotides align to TRBD1. The V segment lost 2 bases and the J segment 8 bases; nucleotides outside the gene matches: 9. Per the germline V gene, CDR1 is LGHNA and CDR2 is YSLEER. The CDR3 length is 16 residues. This CDR3 reads CASSQQPGQGAGGYTF. In nucleotides, the CDR3 is TGCGCCAGCAGCCAACAACCGGGACAGGGGGCGGGAGGCTACACCTTC.

J is TRBJ1-1 and V is TRBV14; a weak D match, TRBD1 (5 bases). V was shortened by 5 bases and J by 0 bases, with 19 bases between the two germline ends. The CDR3 is 17 amino acids. Looked up from germline, CDR1 is SGHDN and CDR2 is FVKESK. This CDR3 reads CASSGGQERQMNTEAFF. CDR3 coding DNA: TGTGCCAGCAGCGGTGGACAAGAGAGACAGATGAACACTGAAGCTTTCTTT.

The chain combines TRBV29-1 with TRBJ1-2; 10 nucleotides match TRBD1. CDR3 length: 15 amino acids. CDR1 is SQVTM, CDR2 ANQGSEA, per germline. Losses at the gene ends were 7 bases for V and 0 bases for J; bases not matched to a gene: 8. CDR3 in amino acids: CSAKRDRGPNYGYTF. CDR3 coding DNA: TGCAGCGCCAAGAGGGACAGGGGACCTAACTATGGCTACACCTTC. Full variable domain (rest looked up from reference TRBV29-1 and TRBJ1-2): SAVISQKPSRDICQRGTSLTIQCQVDSQVTMMFWYRQQPGQSLTLIATANQGSEATYESGFVIDKFPISRPNLTFSTLTVSNMSPEDSSIYLCSAKRDRGPNYGYTFGSGTRLTVV.

The CDR3, as DNA: TGCGCCAGCAGCCGGGGACAGGCTAGCTCCTACAATGAGCAGTTCTTC. It translates to CASSRGQASSYNEQFF. The V gene is TRBV5-1, the J gene TRBJ2-1; 8 nucleotides match TRBD1. The germline V gene has CDR1 SGHRS and CDR2 YFSETQ. This CDR3 spans 16 amino acids. V gave up 4 bases and J gave up 0 bases; unmatched junction bases: 6.

V usage is TRBV25-1 and J usage is TRBJ2-3, with D unclear. In germline, CDR1 is MGHDK, CDR2 SYGVNS. Trimming stripped 1 base from V and 9 bases from J, with 11 bases between. The CDR3 consists of 13 residues. CDR3 nucleotide sequence: TGTGCCAGCAGTGAATTTTTGGCCACCACGCAGTATTTT. It is translated as CASSEFLATTQYF.

The chain joins TRBV9 to TRBJ2-1, with 13 bases lining up with TRBD2. The junction had 3 bases not matched to a gene; V was cut back by 3 bases and J by 6 bases. This CDR3 has 15 residues. Germline values: CDR1 SGDLS, CDR2 YYNGEE. CDR3 region: CASSGGTSGINEQFF. The CDR3 DNA follows: TGTGCCAGCAGCGGTGGGACTAGCGGGATCAATGAGCAGTTCTTC.

V is TRBV4-1 and J is TRBJ2-3; maybe TRBD2 (6 bases). The CDR3 has 13 residues. V was pared by 1 base and J by 4 bases, with 6 bases between. The germline V gene encodes CDR1 MGHRA and CDR2 YSYEKL. As DNA, the CDR3 is TGCGCCAGCAGCCAAGCGGGGGCAGATACGCAGTATTTT. This sequence encodes CASSQAGADTQYF.

The chain uses TRBV4-3 and TRBJ2-1; the D is unclear. The V gene's germline CDR1 is LGHNA and CDR2 YSLEER. The length of the CDR3 is 15 residues. V was cut by 0 bases and J by 4 bases, with 10 bases left in between. CDR3 region: CASSQDARNYNEQFF. CDR3 bases: TGCGCCAGCAGCCAAGATGCTAGGAATTACAATGAGCAGTTCTTC.

CDR3 DNA sequence: TGTGCCAGCAGCCAAGATCAAACCAAAGGGGGTCAAATTACTGGAAACACCATATATTTT. Translated, it gives CASSQDQTKGGQITGNTIYF. This chain joins TRBV4-2 and TRBJ1-3, with a tentative D call TRBD1 (6 bases). The V end lost 0 bases, the J end lost 2 bases, and 23 bases lay between the germline ends. Looked up from germline, CDR1 is LGHNA and CDR2 is YNFKEQ. CDR3 length: 20 amino acids.

The genes are TRBV18 and TRBJ2-7, with 7 positions matching TRBD1. Per the germline V gene, CDR1 is KGHSH and CDR2 is LQKENI. CDR3 length equals 14 residues. J was trimmed by 0 bases and V by 6 bases; bases with no gene match: 5. The CDR3 spells CASSTGTDSYEQYF. CDR3 coding DNA: TGTGCCAGCTCTACCGGGACAGACTCCTACGAGCAGTACTTC.

This rearrangement joins TRBV6-5 to TRBJ2-5; D is possibly TRBD1 (6 bases). V was clipped by 0 bases and J by 7 bases, with 15 bases between them. CDR1 and CDR2 (germline): MNHEY, SVGAGI. This CDR3 has 15 amino acids. CDR3 residues: CASSYSFDRSGTQYF. The CDR3 nucleotides read TGTGCCAGCAGTTACTCGTTTGACAGGTCCGGGACCCAGTACTTC.

The chain links TRBV28 to TRBJ2-2; 8 nucleotides match TRBD1. The CDR3 extends over 14 amino acids. J was trimmed by 3 bases and V by 9 bases; bases with no gene match: 6. The germline gives CDR1 MDHEN, CDR2 SYDVKM. In nucleotides, the CDR3 is TGTGCCAGGGCGGACAGGGTGGACACCGGGGAGCTGTTTTTT. Protein: CARADRVDTGELFF.

The chain joins TRBV27 to TRBJ2-1, with 9 bases identical to TRBD2. The germline CDR1 and CDR2 sequences are MNHEY and SMNVEV (reference sequence). V lost 3 bases and J lost 9; bases outside the gene matches: 12. This CDR3 is built from 16 residues. The CDR3: CASSFPGLAKGPEQFF. DNA of the CDR3: TGTGCCAGCAGTTTCCCGGGACTAGCCAAAGGTCCTGAGCAGTTCTTC.

The chain is built from TRBV7-3 and TRBJ2-1; 8 bases agree with TRBD1. The CDR3 runs 18 residues. V gave up 5 bases and J gave up 4 bases; unmatched junction bases: 16. CDR1 and CDR2 from the germline V gene are SGHTA and FQGTGA. Here the CDR3 reads CASSTPGDRTGPYNEQFF. In DNA, the CDR3 is TGTGCCAGCAGCACCCCCGGCGATAGGACAGGGCCTTACAATGAGCAGTTCTTC.

The chain uses TRBV3-1 (or the pseudogene TRBV3-2) and TRBJ1-3; unclear D gene. The CDR3 consists of 16 residues. The ends were cut back, 1 base at V and 0 bases at J, with 10 bases in the middle. From germline, CDR1 is LGHDT and CDR2 YNNKEL (reference sequence). The CDR3 DNA reads TGTGCCAGCAGCCAAGCCCCGGGAAGCTCTGGAAACACCATATATTTT. It specifies CASSQAPGSSGNTIYF.

The V call is TRBV12-3 or TRBV12-4, the J call TRBJ1-6, with no clear D. Between the trimmed V and J ends, which lost 3 bases and 7 bases, there was a span of 7 bases. The CDR3 sequence is 13 residues long. CDR3 coding DNA: TGTGCCAGCAGTTTTGGCGGAAATTCACCCCTCCACTTT. Its protein is CASSFGGNSPLHF.

This clone was counted once. The V and J genes are TRBV5-4 and TRBJ2-7; 12 nucleotides agree with TRBD2. V dropped 3 bases and J dropped 3; count of bases not matched to a gene: 4. Germline V gives CDR1 SGHNT, CDR2 YYREEE (reference sequence). This CDR3 is 15 amino acids long. CDR3 loop: CASSSTSGSFYEQYF. The CDR3 DNA follows: TGTGCCAGCAGCTCGACTAGCGGGAGTTTCTACGAGCAGTACTTC. Complete variable domain (other parts from reference TRBV5-4 and TRBJ2-7): ETGVTQSPTHLIKTRGQQVTLRCSSQSGHNTVSWYQQALGQGPQFIFQYYREEENGRGNFPPRFSGLQFPNYSSELNVNALELDDSALYLCASSSTSGSFYEQYFGPGTRLTVT.

The genes are TRBV7-3 and TRBJ2-3; 10 bases agree with TRBD2. Germline CDR1 SGHTA, CDR2 FQGTGA. V gave up 5 bases and J gave up 0 bases; unmatched junction bases: 2. CDR3 size: 15 residues. The CDR3 nucleotides read TGTGCCAGCAGCAAAGCGGGGGGGAGCACAGATACGCAGTATTTT. It specifies CASSKAGGSTDTQYF.

The rearrangement links TRBV13 to TRBJ2-4; D gene uncertain. Trimming took 3 bases from V and 1 from J, leaving 4 bases between them. Germline V gives CDR1 PRHDT, CDR2 FYEKMQ (reference sequence). This CDR3 is 13 amino acids long. The CDR3 sequence is CASSLAAKNIQYF. DNA for the CDR3: TGTGCCAGCAGCTTGGCTGCCAAAAACATTCAGTACTTC.

The chain combines TRBV28 with TRBJ1-2, with D perhaps matching TRBD1 (5 bases). Germline CDR1 MDHEN, CDR2 SYDVKM. Trimming took off 1 base at V and 2 bases at J, with 11 bases between the two ends. CDR3 size: 15 residues. The CDR3 nucleotides read TGTGCCAGCAGTTTATTCGACAGAGCAAACTATGGCTACACCTTC. It encodes CASSLFDRANYGYTF.

The chain uses TRBV7-2 and TRBJ1-2, with D maybe TRBD1 (5 bases). Germline V gene data show CDR1 as SGHTA and CDR2 as FQGNSA. Trimming left V 1 base short and J 4 bases short, with 10 bases between. The CDR3 loop spans 14 amino acids. The CDR3 spells CASSLEMQGYGYTF. The CDR3 bases are TGTGCCAGCAGCTTAGAAATGCAGGGCTATGGCTACACCTTC.

J is TRBJ2-1 and V is TRBV29-1; 7 bases are a match to TRBD1. CDR1 is SQVTM, CDR2 ANQGSEA, per germline. The CDR3 length is 20 residues. V trimming: 7 bases; J trimming: 1 base; junction bases outside the gene matches: 25. The CDR3 protein is CSDRGHRGQGVRGSYNEQFF. CDR3 nucleotides: TGCAGCGACAGAGGCCACAGGGGCCAGGGAGTAAGGGGGTCCTACAATGAGCAGTTCTTC.

This chain uses TRBV15 with TRBJ1-1, with 7 bases fitting TRBD1. This CDR3 is built from 15 residues. Unmatched junction bases numbered 6, after V lost 1 base and J lost 4 bases. CDR1 is LNHNV, CDR2 YYDKDF, per germline (reference sequence). CDR3 DNA sequence: TGTGCCACCAGCAGAGTGGACAGGTTGGGCACTGAAGCTTTCTTT. Protein: CATSRVDRLGTEAFF.

The chain links TRBV9 to TRBJ2-5; 10 bases match TRBD2. Per germline, CDR1 SGDLS and CDR2 YYNGEE. The CDR3 covers 15 residues. The V segment lost 0 bases and the J segment 6 bases; nucleotides outside the gene matches: 5. DNA of the CDR3: TGTGCCAGCAGCGTAGGGACTAGCGGCTCGCAGACCCAGTACTTC. Protein: CASSVGTSGSQTQYF.

This chain joins TRBV7-3 and TRBJ1-1, with TRBD1 matching 10 bases. The CDR3 has 15 residues. V was pared by 2 bases and J by 0 bases, with 0 bases of the junction left unmatched. The germline gives CDR1 SGHTA, CDR2 FQGTGA. The CDR3 region is CASSLGQGVNTEAFF. The DNA of the CDR3 is TGTGCCAGCAGCTTAGGACAGGGGGTGAACACTGAAGCTTTCTTT.